The rows below give T cell receptor beta chains drawn from one sample of a study of blood T cell repertoires in COVID-19. TCRdb's table, derived via immunoSEQ multiplex PCR, lists solely in-frame clones and lacks some. The data contain tens of thousands of clones, roughly 88% of them singletons. Material for sequencing was peripheral blood. These receptor sequences come from a man at least 80 years old with acute or convalescent COVID-19. CDR3s include the opening cysteine and the closing phenylalanine or tryptophan. Each record gives: clone size, V gene, D gene, J gene, CDR3 DNA, CDR3 protein. The D gene is left open where the match is weak. Clone size is not always given. Where it is, it says once, few, many or a class for expanded clones.

clone_size: NA; v_call: TRBV28; d_call: NA; j_call: TRBJ1-6; cdr3_nt: TGTGCCAGCAGTCGTCAGGTGGCAAATTCACCCCTCCACTTT; cdr3_aa: CASSRQVANSPLHF
clone_size: NA; v_call: TRBV30; d_call: TRBD2; j_call: TRBJ2-3; cdr3_nt: TGTGCCTGGAGTGTACTTGCGGGGGTGGTAGATACGCAGTATTTT; cdr3_aa: CAWSVLAGVVDTQYF
clone_size: NA; v_call: TRBV19; d_call: TRBD2; j_call: TRBJ2-2; cdr3_nt: TGTGCCAGTAGTATAGGACTCCGGACTAGCGCGGACGGGGAGCTGTTTTTT; cdr3_aa: CASSIGLRTSADGELFF
clone_size: NA; v_call: TRBV3-1/TRBV3-2; d_call: NA; j_call: TRBJ1-2; cdr3_nt: TGTACCAGCAGCCAAGACGACAGGCGTCCTGATTTCTATGGCTACACCTTC; cdr3_aa: CTSSQDDRRPDFYGYTF
clone_size: NA; v_call: TRBV9; d_call: NA; j_call: TRBJ1-4; cdr3_nt: TGTGCCAGCAGCGAGACTGCAACTAATGAAAAACTGTTTTTT; cdr3_aa: CASSETATNEKLFF
clone_size: NA; v_call: TRBV5-1; d_call: NA; j_call: TRBJ1-4; cdr3_nt: TGCGCCAGCAGCTTGGACACCTCTAATGAAAAACTGTTTTTT; cdr3_aa: CASSLDTSNEKLFF
clone_size: NA; v_call: TRBV6-5; d_call: NA; j_call: TRBJ1-1; cdr3_nt: TGTGCCAGCAGTTACAGGGGGGGGACTGAAGCTTTCTTT; cdr3_aa: CASSYRGGTEAFF
clone_size: NA; v_call: TRBV6-5; d_call: NA; j_call: TRBJ1-1; cdr3_nt: TGTGCCAGCAGTTACTCGAGGACGACTACGACTGAAGCTTTCTTT; cdr3_aa: CASSYSRTTTTEAFF
clone_size: NA; v_call: TRBV6-5; d_call: NA; j_call: TRBJ2-1; cdr3_nt: TGTGCCAGCAGCCTCACTAGGTACAATGAGCAGTTCTTC; cdr3_aa: CASSLTRYNEQFF
clone_size: NA; v_call: TRBV12-3/TRBV12-4; d_call: NA; j_call: TRBJ1-3; cdr3_nt: TGTGCCAGCAGCTCGAGGGCTGGAAACACCATATATTTT; cdr3_aa: CASSSRAGNTIYF
clone_size: NA; v_call: TRBV7-2; d_call: NA; j_call: TRBJ1-4; cdr3_nt: TGTGCCAGCAGCTTAAACAGGCAACGAAATGAAAAACTGTTTTTT; cdr3_aa: CASSLNRQRNEKLFF
clone_size: once; v_call: TRBV2; d_call: TRBD1; j_call: TRBJ1-5; cdr3_nt: TGTGCCACTGGACAGGGGGGATTTGGCAATCAGCCCCAGCATTTT; cdr3_aa: CATGQGGFGNQPQHF
clone_size: NA; v_call: TRBV14; d_call: TRBD1; j_call: TRBJ1-1; cdr3_nt: TGTGCCAGCAGCCCATGGACAGGGCTCCGGGCTGAAGCTTTCTTT; cdr3_aa: CASSPWTGLRAEAFF
clone_size: NA; v_call: TRBV15; d_call: TRBD1; j_call: TRBJ1-1; cdr3_nt: TGTGCCACCAGCCCTTGGGACAGCCAGAACACTGAAGCTTTCTTT; cdr3_aa: CATSPWDSQNTEAFF
clone_size: NA; v_call: TRBV7-7; d_call: TRBD1; j_call: TRBJ1-2; cdr3_nt: TGTGCTAGCAGCTCAGGACAGGGCCCTGGCTACACCTTC; cdr3_aa: CASSSGQGPGYTF
clone_size: once; v_call: TRBV3-1/TRBV3-2; d_call: NA; j_call: TRBJ2-7; cdr3_nt: TGTGCCAGCAGCCAAGGTTCGGTATGGGAGCAGTACTTC; cdr3_aa: CASSQGSVWEQYF
clone_size: once; v_call: TRBV19; d_call: NA; j_call: TRBJ2-2; cdr3_nt: TGTGCCAGTAGTCCAGAGAACACCGGGGAGCTGTTTTTT; cdr3_aa: CASSPENTGELFF
clone_size: few; v_call: TRBV2; d_call: NA; j_call: TRBJ1-1; cdr3_nt: TGTGCCAGCAGTGAAGGAGTGAACACTGAAGCTTTCTTT; cdr3_aa: CASSEGVNTEAFF
clone_size: NA; v_call: TRBV2; d_call: NA; j_call: TRBJ1-2; cdr3_nt: TGTGCCAGCAGTCGAGGACAGCACTATGGCTACACCTTC; cdr3_aa: CASSRGQHYGYTF
clone_size: few; v_call: TRBV4-1; d_call: NA; j_call: TRBJ2-3; cdr3_nt: TGCGCCAGCAGCCAAGCCCACCTGACATACACAGATACGCAGTATTTT; cdr3_aa: CASSQAHLTYTDTQYF
clone_size: few; v_call: TRBV7-2; d_call: TRBD2; j_call: TRBJ2-7; cdr3_nt: TGTGCCAGCAGCTCGGCCGGGACTAGGAAATACGAGCAGTACTTC; cdr3_aa: CASSSAGTRKYEQYF
clone_size: NA; v_call: TRBV11-2; d_call: NA; j_call: TRBJ1-1; cdr3_nt: TGTGCCAGCAGCTCCAGCCGGATGGGGGGAGGGACTGAAGCTTTCTTT; cdr3_aa: CASSSSRMGGGTEAFF
clone_size: NA; v_call: TRBV11-2; d_call: NA; j_call: TRBJ1-1; cdr3_nt: TGTGCCAGCAACCAGGGGAACACTGAAGCTTTCTTT; cdr3_aa: CASNQGNTEAFF
clone_size: NA; v_call: TRBV18; d_call: TRBD1; j_call: TRBJ2-2; cdr3_nt: TGTGCCAGCTCACCGGGTCGAGGACAGGGAAAAACCGGCGGGGAGCTGTTTTTT; cdr3_aa: CASSPGRGQGKTGGELFF
clone_size: NA; v_call: TRBV13; d_call: NA; j_call: TRBJ1-1; cdr3_nt: TGTGCCAGCAGCTCCCCGCGGGGTATGAACACTGAAGCTTTCTTT; cdr3_aa: CASSSPRGMNTEAFF
clone_size: NA; v_call: TRBV28; d_call: TRBD2; j_call: TRBJ2-3; cdr3_nt: TGTGCCAGCAGTGATCTACTAGCGGGGGGCGCAGATACGCAGTATTTT; cdr3_aa: CASSDLLAGGADTQYF
clone_size: many; v_call: TRBV5-1; d_call: TRBD1; j_call: TRBJ2-4; cdr3_nt: TGCGCCAGCAGCCCGGAGGCCGGGACAGGATCCTTAGCCAAAAACATTCAGTACTTC; cdr3_aa: CASSPEAGTGSLAKNIQYF
clone_size: NA; v_call: TRBV23-1; d_call: NA; j_call: TRBJ2-3; cdr3_nt: TGCGCCAGCAGTCAATTACACCGTGTAGATACGCAGTATTTT; cdr3_aa: CASSQLHRVDTQYF
clone_size: NA; v_call: TRBV30; d_call: NA; j_call: TRBJ1-2; cdr3_nt: TGTGCCTGGAGTAAAGGGGGTCTACCCTATGGCTACACCTTC; cdr3_aa: CAWSKGGLPYGYTF
clone_size: once; v_call: TRBV11-3; d_call: TRBD2; j_call: TRBJ2-2; cdr3_nt: TGTGCCAGCAGCATAGTAGCGGGCCCCACCGGGGAGCTGTTTTTT; cdr3_aa: CASSIVAGPTGELFF
clone_size: NA; v_call: TRBV18; d_call: NA; j_call: TRBJ2-4; cdr3_nt: TGTGCCAGCTCACCGTCCGCGGAGCCAAACATTCAGTACTTC; cdr3_aa: CASSPSAEPNIQYF
clone_size: few; v_call: TRBV2; d_call: TRBD2; j_call: TRBJ2-5; cdr3_nt: TGTGCCAGCAGGGGGACTAGCGGGGGTCAGAAAACCCAGTACTTC; cdr3_aa: CASRGTSGGQKTQYF